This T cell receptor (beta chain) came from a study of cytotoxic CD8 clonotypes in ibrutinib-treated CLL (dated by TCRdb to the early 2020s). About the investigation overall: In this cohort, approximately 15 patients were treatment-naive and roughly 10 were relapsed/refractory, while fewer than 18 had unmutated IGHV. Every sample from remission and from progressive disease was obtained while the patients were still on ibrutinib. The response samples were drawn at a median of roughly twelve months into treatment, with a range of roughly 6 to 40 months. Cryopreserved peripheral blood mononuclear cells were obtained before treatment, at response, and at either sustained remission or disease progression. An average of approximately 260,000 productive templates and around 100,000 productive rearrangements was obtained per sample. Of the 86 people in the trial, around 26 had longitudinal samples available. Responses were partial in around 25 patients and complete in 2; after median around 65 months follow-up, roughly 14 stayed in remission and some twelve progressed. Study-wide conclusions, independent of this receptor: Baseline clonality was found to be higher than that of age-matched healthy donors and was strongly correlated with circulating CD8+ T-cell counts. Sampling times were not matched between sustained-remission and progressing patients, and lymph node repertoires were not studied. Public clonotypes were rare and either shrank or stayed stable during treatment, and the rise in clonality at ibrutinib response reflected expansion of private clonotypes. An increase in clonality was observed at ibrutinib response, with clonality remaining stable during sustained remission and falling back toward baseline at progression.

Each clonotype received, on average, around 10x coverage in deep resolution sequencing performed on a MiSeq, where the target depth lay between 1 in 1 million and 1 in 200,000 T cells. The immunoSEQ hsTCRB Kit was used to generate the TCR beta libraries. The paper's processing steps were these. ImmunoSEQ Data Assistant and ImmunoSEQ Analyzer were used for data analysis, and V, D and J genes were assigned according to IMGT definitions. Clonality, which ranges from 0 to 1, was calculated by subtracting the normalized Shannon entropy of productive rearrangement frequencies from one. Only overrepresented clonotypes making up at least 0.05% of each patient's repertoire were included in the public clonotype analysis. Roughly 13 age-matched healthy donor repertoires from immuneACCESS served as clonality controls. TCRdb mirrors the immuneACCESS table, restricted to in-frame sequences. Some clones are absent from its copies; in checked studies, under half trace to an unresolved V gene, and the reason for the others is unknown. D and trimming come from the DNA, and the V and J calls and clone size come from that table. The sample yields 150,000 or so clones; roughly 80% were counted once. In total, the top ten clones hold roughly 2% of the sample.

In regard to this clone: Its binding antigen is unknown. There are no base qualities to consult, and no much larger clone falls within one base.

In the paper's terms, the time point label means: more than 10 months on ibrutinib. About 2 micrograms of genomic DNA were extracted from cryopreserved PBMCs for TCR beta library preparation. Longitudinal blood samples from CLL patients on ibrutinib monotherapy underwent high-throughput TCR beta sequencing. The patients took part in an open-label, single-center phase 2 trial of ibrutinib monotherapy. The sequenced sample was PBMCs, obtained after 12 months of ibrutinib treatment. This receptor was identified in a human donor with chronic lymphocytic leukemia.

The CDR3 has the sequence CASSSSPDLFGELFF. The base sequence is TGTGCCAGCAGCTCCAGCCCCGATTTATTCGGGGAGCTGTTTTTT. The rearranged segments are TRBV5-4 and TRBJ2-2, with the D gene too uncertain to name. V is pared back by 3 bases and J by 7 bases, with 16 bases lying between the germline termini. The CDR3 sequence holds 15 residues, the cysteine and phenylalanine included. Only the CDR3 DNA is retained, 45 bases long and in frame from the first base. The germline V gene (reference sequence) gives CDR1 as SGHNT and CDR2 as YYREEE. Supplemented by the reference TRBV5-4 and TRBJ2-2 proteins around the CDR3, the complete variable domain is ETGVTQSPTHLIKTRGQQVTLRCSSQSGHNTVSWYQQALGQGPQFIFQYYREEENGRGNFPPRFSGLQFPNYSSELNVNALELDDSALYLCASSSSPDLFGELFFGEGSRLTVL.